This T cell receptor beta chain was sequenced in a study of shared clonotypes between healthy human individuals. As processed by the authors: Filtering of immunoSEQ junctional sequences could not match full-length read filtering. Sequencing was performed with immunoSEQ multiplex PCR; in TCRdb, only in-frame clones are kept and a portion is missing. The V and J calls and the clone size are those of that table, but D and trimming were determined from the DNA. The sample includes 330,000 or so clones, about 74% of them seen just once. Study-level findings and limits: Among a few donors, roughly 5% of naive CD4 clonotypes were found in common. Incompleteness in sorted-subset sequencing, despite large depth, was shown by rarefaction. Owing to a small donor count, the genetic and exposure-history diversity represented was limited.

Regarding this clone: Antigen unknown.

This clonotype was obtained from a young man in good health. What was sequenced was memory CD4+ T cells sorted from blood. Subset given: CD45RA-negative fraction.

CDR3 nucleotides: TGTGCCAGCTCAGAATACCAAGAGACCCAGTACTTC. Its protein product is CASSEYQETQYF. The chain is built from TRBV18 and TRBJ2-5; D remains unclear. This CDR3 region has 12 residues. Germline V CDR1 and CDR2: KGHSH, LQKENI. Trimming took off 5 bases at V and 0 bases at J, with 4 bases between the two ends.